These T cell receptor beta chains were read from a single sample in a study of cytomegalovirus exposure and HLA in healthy donors. Assay: immunoSEQ multiplex PCR; the TCRdb copy retains only in-frame clones and omits some. Among under 150,000 clones listed, 70% to 85% were seen once. Sequencing was done on a sample of PBMCs. Receptor source: a boy aged 2 to 9 in good health and CMV-seronegative. CDR3s include the opening cysteine and the closing phenylalanine or tryptophan. The order of the fields is V gene, D gene, J gene, clone size, CDR3 protein, CDR3 DNA. D genes are given only for firm matches. The size of a clone is reported for some rows only, either as once, few or many, or as a class for expanded clones.

>TRBV10-3|TRBD1|TRBJ1-2|.
CAISERDREDGYTF
TGTGCCATCAGTGAAAGGGACAGGGAGGATGGCTACACCTTC
>TRBV6-1|TRBD2|TRBJ2-1|.
CASGASGGDEQFF
TGTGCCAGCGGGGCTAGCGGGGGAGATGAGCAGTTCTTC
>TRBV7-9|.|TRBJ2-5|.
CASQSGNQETQYF
TGTGCCAGCCAATCAGGGAATCAAGAGACCCAGTACTTC
>TRBV9|TRBD2|TRBJ2-1|.
CASSRTGGRDNEQFF
TGTGCCAGCAGCAGGACGGGGGGGCGGGACAATGAGCAGTTCTTC
>TRBV7-3|.|TRBJ1-1|.
CASTPTGLLSTEAFF
TGTGCCAGCACCCCGACGGGACTATTGAGCACTGAAGCTTTCTTT
>TRBV7-2|TRBD2|TRBJ2-2|.
CASSKTSGANTGELFF
TGTGCCAGCAGCAAAACTAGCGGGGCTAACACCGGGGAGCTGTTTTTT
>TRBV5-5|TRBD2|TRBJ2-5|.
CASSLASGGAWTQYF
TGTGCCAGCAGCTTGGCGTCCGGGGGGGCCTGGACCCAGTACTTC
>TRBV5-6|TRBD1|TRBJ1-2|.
CASSLGTASYGYTF
TGTGCCAGCAGCCTTGGGACAGCATCATATGGCTACACCTTC
>TRBV30|.|TRBJ2-2|.
CAWRGPPGKLFF
TGTGCCTGGAGAGGTCCACCGGGGAAACTGTTTTTT
>TRBV30|.|TRBJ2-7|.
CAWSGDVRGMYF
TGTGCCTGGAGCGGAGATGTCCGAGGAATGTACTTC
>TRBV10-3|TRBD1|TRBJ1-4|few
CAIGGQGENEKLFF
TGTGCCATCGGGGGACAGGGCGAAAATGAAAAACTGTTTTTT
>TRBV5-4|.|TRBJ1-3|.
CASSSNRAAGNTIYF
TGTGCCAGCAGCTCTAACAGGGCGGCTGGAAACACCATATATTTT
>TRBV11-2|.|TRBJ2-5|.
CASSLGGGMQETQYF
TGTGCCAGCAGCTTAGGCGGCGGGATGCAAGAGACCCAGTACTTC
>TRBV15|TRBD1|TRBJ2-7|.
CATSRDMLTGMKTYEQYF
TGTGCCACCAGCAGAGATATGTTGACAGGGATGAAAACCTACGAGCAGTACTTC
>TRBV19|TRBD2|TRBJ2-3|.
CASSISAGTVDTQYF
TGTGCCAGTAGTATTTCAGCGGGGACGGTAGATACGCAGTATTTT
>TRBV5-6|.|TRBJ2-7|.
CASSWATAYEQYF
TGTGCCAGCAGCTGGGCCACAGCCTACGAGCAGTACTTC
>TRBV6-1|TRBD1|TRBJ1-6|.
CASSEGTGGNSPLHF
TGTGCCAGCAGTGAGGGGACAGGGGGAAATTCACCCCTCCACTTT
>TRBV15|TRBD2|TRBJ2-3|.
CATSSTIAGGDMDTQYF
TGTGCCACCAGCAGCACCATAGCGGGAGGAGACATGGATACGCAGTATTTT
>TRBV27|.|TRBJ1-6|.
CASSSWEVPNSPLHF
TGTGCCAGCAGTTCCTGGGAGGTCCCTAATTCACCCCTCCACTTT
>TRBV7-9|TRBD1|TRBJ1-3|.
CASSPRDRNGNTIYF
TGTGCCAGCAGCCCCCGGGACAGAAATGGAAACACCATATATTTT
>TRBV9|TRBD1|TRBJ1-1|.
CASSVRQGDRTEAFF
TGTGCCAGCAGCGTAAGACAGGGGGATCGGACTGAAGCTTTCTTT
>TRBV7-2|.|TRBJ2-3|.
CASSLEHRSTDTQYF
TGTGCCAGCAGCCTGGAGCACCGGAGCACAGATACGCAGTATTTT
>TRBV2|.|TRBJ1-6|.
CASSEGIWEASHSPLHF
TGTGCCAGCAGTGAAGGGATATGGGAGGCCTCCCATTCACCCCTCCACTTT
>TRBV29-1|TRBD1|TRBJ2-3|.
CSVGQGADTQYF
TGCAGCGTTGGACAGGGGGCAGATACGCAGTATTTT
>TRBV14|.|TRBJ2-5|.
CASSQVTGFQETQYF
TGTGCCAGCAGCCAAGTGACAGGATTCCAAGAGACCCAGTACTTC
>TRBV4-1|TRBD1|TRBJ1-6|once
CASSQVTGQGPSPLHF
TGCGCCAGCAGCCAAGTTACAGGACAGGGGCCTTCACCCCTCCACTTT
>TRBV7-3|.|TRBJ2-1|.
CASSFWGGADEQFF
TGTGCCAGCAGCTTTTGGGGGGGCGCCGATGAGCAGTTCTTC
>TRBV28|TRBD1|TRBJ1-5|.
CASSFDRDQPQHF
TGTGCCAGCAGTTTCGACAGGGACCAGCCCCAGCATTTT
>TRBV7-3|TRBD2|TRBJ2-1|.
CASSLLGGWEGDDEQFF
TGTGCCAGCAGCTTGCTGGGAGGGTGGGAGGGCGACGATGAGCAGTTCTTC
>TRBV11-2|.|TRBJ2-1|.
CASSLGGGVPSSYEQFF
TGTGCCAGCAGCTTGGGAGGAGGGGTCCCTTCGAGTTATGAGCAGTTCTTC
>TRBV4-3|.|TRBJ1-1|.
CASSQDREAEAFF
TGCGCCAGCAGCCAAGACCGGGAGGCAGAAGCTTTCTTT